Following are 29 T cell receptor beta chains from one sample sequenced in a study of cytomegalovirus exposure and HLA in healthy donors. The PCR employed 60 Vbeta primers together with 13 Jbeta primers. Only in-frame clones appear in the TCRdb table, and some are missing; sequencing was by immunoSEQ multiplex PCR. The table includes around 150,000 clones, approximately 82% detected once. Source material: PBMCs. These receptor sequences come from a male donor in good health and CMV-seropositive.

This sequence joins TRBV11-2 and TRBJ1-1, with D tentatively TRBD1 (6 bases). The CDR3 covers 16 residues. The germline V gene encodes CDR1 SGHAT and CDR2 FQNNGV. V lost 1 base, J lost 8 bases, and 20 bases lay in between. Here the CDR3 DNA reads TGTGCCAGCAGCTTAGGAACATTACAGGGCCTCCGGGAAGCTTTCTTT. Its translation is CASSLGTLQGLREAFF.

This chain connects TRBV2 to TRBJ1-2; 8 nucleotides match TRBD1. Germline lookup yields CDR1 SNHLY and CDR2 FYNNEI. Trimming took 6 bases from V and 3 from J; bases not matched to a gene: 3. The CDR3 sequence is 13 residues long. CDR3 DNA sequence: TGTGCCAGCAGGGACAGGGAAGACTATGGCTACACCTTC. Amino acids: CASRDREDYGYTF.

CDR3 coding DNA: TGCGCCAGCAAACACCCCCCCGGGACTAGCGGGACAAGGGGGGGTGAGACCCAGTACTTC. As protein: CASKHPPGTSGTRGGETQYF. V usage is TRBV10-2 and J usage is TRBJ2-5; 13 bases map to TRBD2. Looked up from germline, CDR1 is WSHSY and CDR2 is SAAADI. CDR3 length: 20 amino acids. With V trimmed by 7 bases and J by 5 bases, 22 bases remained unmatched.

This clone was detected only once. This chain links TRBV7-8 with TRBJ2-5; TRBD2 might be the D (6 bases). V lost 5 bases and J 4 bases, leaving 14 bases between the germline ends. The CDR3 spans 14 residues. Germline V gives CDR1 SGHVS, CDR2 FQNEAQ. The CDR3 loop reads CASSLRDFSETQYF. The CDR3 nucleotides read TGTGCCAGCAGCCTCCGGGACTTCTCAGAGACCCAGTACTTC.

The CDR3 reads CASLPGHSTDTQYF. CDR3 bases: TGTGCCAGTTTGCCGGGACATAGCACAGATACGCAGTATTTT. The rearrangement joins TRBV6-1 to TRBJ2-3, with D possibly matching TRBD1 (6 bases). The germline gives CDR1 MNHNS, CDR2 SASEGT. This CDR3 contains 14 residues. Trimming left V 9 bases short and J 0 bases short, with 13 bases between.

The chain combines TRBV7-9 with TRBJ1-2; TRBD1 matches at 8 bases. In germline, CDR1 is SEHNR, CDR2 FQNEAQ (reference sequence). The CDR3 contains 14 residues. V lost 5 bases, J lost 10 bases, and 12 bases stayed unmatched. The DNA for the CDR3 is TGTGCCAGCAGCACAGGACAGGGAACGGAAACCTACACCTTC. Residues: CASSTGQGTETYTF.

CDR3 DNA sequence: TGTGCCAGCAGCGCTCAGGGTTGGGGCAATCAGCCCCAGCATTTT. It is translated as CASSAQGWGNQPQHF. The rearrangement uses TRBV9 and TRBJ1-5, with D perhaps TRBD1 (5 bases). The germline V gene has CDR1 SGDLS and CDR2 YYNGEE. The V gene lost 3 bases and the J gene lost 2 bases, with 12 bases spanning the gap. The CDR3 is 15 residues long.

The V call is TRBV19, the J call TRBJ2-5; 9 nucleotides align to TRBD1. V trimming: 3 bases; J trimming: 4 bases; junction bases outside the gene matches: 6. Germline V gives CDR1 LNHDA, CDR2 SQIVND (reference sequence). CDR3 size: 15 residues. The CDR3 DNA sequence: TGTGCCAGTAGTATCCCCGGGACAGGGAGAGAGACCCAGTACTTC. Translation gives CASSIPGTGRETQYF.

This clone was detected only a few times. The V and J genes are TRBV27 and TRBJ2-5; a possible D gene is TRBD1 (5 bases). Trimming shortened V by 4 bases and J by 5 bases, and 14 bases separated the two germline ends. The CDR3 contains 14 residues. Looked up from germline, CDR1 is MNHEY and CDR2 is SMNVEV (reference sequence). The CDR3 nucleotides are TGTGCCAGCAGTTCGAACCAGGGTTGGGAGACCCAGTACTTC. Translated: CASSSNQGWETQYF.

The chain links TRBV14 to TRBJ2-5; possible D gene TRBD1, 8 bases. The CDR3 runs to 14 residues. V gave up 6 bases and J gave up 4 bases, with 15 bases separating them. CDR1 is SGHDN and CDR2 is FVKESK in the germline V gene. The CDR3, as DNA: TGTGCCAGCAGTCTAACAGGGGGGGGAGAGACCCAGTACTTC. This sequence encodes CASSLTGGGETQYF. Variable domain in full (rest from reference TRBV14 and TRBJ2-5): EAGVTQFPSHSVIEKGQTVTLRCDPISGHDNLYWYRRVMGKEIKFLLHFVKESKQDESGMPNNRFLAERTGGTYSTLKVQPAELEDSGVYFCASSLTGGGETQYFGPGTRLLVL.

This clone has only one observation. The V and J genes are TRBV30 and TRBJ2-1, with D unclear. Trimming removed 3 bases at V and 15 bases at J, with 15 bases between. Germline-derived CDR1 and CDR2 are GTSNPN and SVGIG (reference sequence). The CDR3 consists of 11 residues. CDR3 DNA: TGTGCCTGGAGGGTCGGGTTTAGAGGGTTCTTC. As protein: CAWRVGFRGFF.

This chain uses TRBV30 with TRBJ2-3; the match to TRBD2 covers 7 bases. This CDR3 has 14 amino acids. V lost 0 bases to trimming and J lost 1 base; unmatched junction nucleotides: 1. In germline, CDR1 is GTSNPN, CDR2 SVGIG (reference sequence). CDR3: CAWSVAGGTDTQYF. The CDR3 DNA follows: TGTGCCTGGAGTGTGGCGGGAGGCACAGATACGCAGTATTTT.

On this clone: Germline and junction disagree at one end, which may indicate a read error. Other DNA variants within this sample encode the same CDR3. The genes are TRBV25-1 and TRBJ1-1; D gene ambiguous. The CDR3 is 15 residues long. Germline V gene data show CDR1 as MGHDK and CDR2 as SYGVNS. The CDR3 DNA is TGTGCCAGCAGTGAAGGTAGAGGGTGGAACACCGAAGCTTTCTTT. It codes for CASSEGRGWNTEAFF.

The sample holds one count of this clone. One junction end disagrees with the germline gene, perhaps due to a read error. The J gene is TRBJ2-7, the V gene TRBV7-2; D might be TRBD1 (6 bases). CDR3 length: 12 residues. Germline V gives CDR1 SGHTA, CDR2 FQGNSA. CDR3 region: CASSRVLRQANF. The CDR3 coding sequence is TGTGCCAGCAGCCGCGTATTACGACAGGCGAACTTC.

The J gene is TRBJ2-7, the V gene TRBV6-6; 9 positions agree with TRBD1. CDR3 length: 15 amino acids. Germline lookup yields CDR1 MNHNY and CDR2 SVGAGI (reference sequence). The V segment lost 6 bases and the J segment 3 bases; nucleotides outside the gene matches: 9. DNA of the CDR3: TGTGCCAGCAGCCCCGCCGGGACAGGGCGCTACGAGCAGTACTTC. The encoded protein is CASSPAGTGRYEQYF.

The rearrangement joins TRBV30 to TRBJ1-5; TRBD1 matches 12 bases. The CDR3 extends over 16 amino acids. With 1 base clipped from V and 7 bases from J, the junction kept 8 bases outside the gene matches. Germline values: CDR1 GTSNPN, CDR2 SVGIG (reference sequence). CDR3 protein: CAWSAAGTGGWQPQHF. The CDR3 DNA reads as TGTGCCTGGAGTGCGGCCGGGACAGGGGGCTGGCAGCCCCAGCATTTT.

The V gene is TRBV28, the J gene TRBJ2-7, with a weak D call TRBD1 (5 bases). CDR1 is MDHEN and CDR2 is SYDVKM in the germline V gene. The CDR3 spans 13 residues. V lost 7 bases, J lost 7 bases, and 17 bases lay in between. This chain's CDR3 is CASNKQVPREQYF. The CDR3 bases are TGTGCCAGCAACAAACAGGTACCCCGGGAGCAGTACTTC.

This clone was counted a single time. The chain is built from TRBV7-9 and TRBJ1-5; 8 nucleotides agree with TRBD1. Germline CDR1 and CDR2: SEHNR and FQNEAQ (reference sequence). CDR3 length: 15 amino acids. J gave up 6 bases and V 6 bases, and 10 bases lay outside the gene matches. The CDR3 nucleotides are TGTGCCAGCAGTCTCTCAGGGGGCGGGATTCAGCCCCAGCATTTT. It encodes CASSLSGGGIQPQHF.

The chain has TRBV27 and TRBJ1-2; 7 nucleotides align to TRBD1. J gave up 10 bases and V 3 bases, and 8 bases lay outside the gene matches. The germline V gene has CDR1 MNHEY and CDR2 SMNVEV (reference sequence). The CDR3 contains 13 residues. CDR3 protein: CASSFSRDSFYTF. The CDR3 bases are TGTGCCAGCAGTTTTAGCAGGGACAGCTTCTACACCTTC.

V gene TRBV5-1 combines with J gene TRBJ2-7; no clear D. Germline V gene sequence: CDR1 SGHRS, CDR2 YFSETQ. This CDR3 is 13 amino acids long. V lost 2 bases to trimming and J lost 0 bases, with 6 bases between them. CDR3 protein: CASSFRSSYEQYF. The CDR3 DNA reads as TGCGCCAGCAGCTTTAGGAGCTCCTACGAGCAGTACTTC. Together with reference TRBV5-1 and TRBJ2-7, the CDR3 gives the full variable domain: KAGVTQTPRYLIKTRGQQVTLSCSPISGHRSVSWYQQTPGQGLQFLFEYFSETQRNKGNFPGRFSGRQFSNSRSEMNVSTLELGDSALYLCASSFRSSYEQYFGPGTRLTVT.

V and J are TRBV5-1 and TRBJ1-2; 7 bases line up with TRBD1. Germline CDR1 and CDR2: SGHRS and YFSETQ. This CDR3 has 16 amino acids. The V segment lost 0 bases and the J segment 8 bases; nucleotides outside the gene matches: 13. The CDR3 loop is CASSLGAPGQSVGYTF. The CDR3 DNA reads as TGCGCCAGCAGCTTGGGCGCGCCGGGACAGTCCGTGGGCTACACCTTC.

This chain joins TRBV7-8 and TRBJ2-7; TRBD2 matches at 7 bases. Per the germline V gene, CDR1 is SGHVS and CDR2 is FQNEAQ. Losses at the gene ends were 5 bases for V and 5 bases for J; bases not matched to a gene: 12. This CDR3 comprises 15 residues. CDR3 DNA sequence: TGTGCCAGCAGCCTTCCGGGACTACAGTCTCACGAGCAGTACTTC. Translating gives CASSLPGLQSHEQYF. Full variable domain (rest looked up from reference TRBV7-8 and TRBJ2-7): GAGVSQSPRYKVAKRGQDVALRCDPISGHVSLFWYQQALGQGPEFLTYFQNEAQLDKSGLPSDRFFAERPEGSVSTLKIQRTQQEDSAVYLCASSLPGLQSHEQYFGPGTRLTVT.

The CDR3 here is CASSQEIAGAYYEQYF. For the CDR3, the DNA is TGTGCCAGCAGCCAAGAAATCGCGGGGGCCTACTACGAGCAGTACTTC. V and J are TRBV4-2 and TRBJ2-7; D might be TRBD2 (7 bases). V was trimmed by 0 bases and J by 3 bases, leaving 15 bases between them. CDR1 LGHNA and CDR2 YNFKEQ come from the germline V gene. The CDR3 has 16 amino acids.

The chain couples TRBV4-1 to TRBJ1-5; D might be TRBD1 (5 bases). Germline assignment: CDR1 MGHRA and CDR2 YSYEKL. The CDR3 spans 16 residues. Trimming stripped 0 bases from V and 3 bases from J, with 12 bases between. The CDR3 loop reads CASSQELTAYNQPQHF. Here the CDR3 DNA reads TGCGCCAGCAGCCAAGAGTTGACAGCCTACAATCAGCCCCAGCATTTT.

The chain employs TRBV28 and TRBJ1-3; 7 bases map to TRBD1. CDR1 is MDHEN, CDR2 SYDVKM, per germline. CDR3 length: 16 residues. V trimming: 2 bases; J trimming: 4 bases; junction bases outside the gene matches: 8. The CDR3 is CASSLPDRARGNTIYF. The CDR3 DNA follows: TGTGCCAGCAGTTTACCTGACAGGGCGCGAGGAAACACCATATATTTT. The full variable domain, its missing parts supplied by reference TRBV28 and TRBJ1-3, is DVKVTQSSRYLVKRTGEKVFLECVQDMDHENMFWYRQDPGLGLRLIYFSYDVKMKEKGDIPEGYSVSREKKERFSLILESASTNQTSMYLCASSLPDRARGNTIYFGEGSWLTVV.

The chain couples TRBV6-5 to TRBJ1-1; a weak D match, TRBD1 (5 bases). This CDR3 contains 13 residues. Germline loops: CDR1 MNHEY, CDR2 SVGAGI. Trimming removed 7 bases at V and 1 base at J, with 10 bases between. CDR3 DNA: TGTGCCAGCACCAAAAGGGGGAACACTGAAGCTTTCTTT. The encoded protein is CASTKRGNTEAFF.

This clone was observed a few times. V is TRBV7-2 and J is TRBJ1-5, with 7 positions matching TRBD1. Germline V gene sequence: CDR1 SGHTA, CDR2 FQGNSA. With 1 base clipped from V and 7 bases from J, the junction kept 7 bases outside the gene matches. CDR3 length: 15 amino acids. CDR3 nucleotides: TGTGCCAGCAGCTTAGGTCAGGGGGATGGCCAGCCCCAGCATTTT. It yields the protein CASSLGQGDGQPQHF.

The chain uses TRBV25-1 and TRBJ1-4; 12 bases line up with TRBD1. The CDR3 totals 18 residues. Germline values: CDR1 MGHDK, CDR2 SYGVNS. With 2 bases clipped from V and 3 bases from J, the junction kept 7 bases outside the gene matches. CDR3 loop: CASSEGPGQGASNEKLFF. CDR3 coding DNA: TGTGCCAGCAGTGAAGGTCCGGGACAGGGGGCCTCTAATGAAAAACTGTTTTTT.

The chain recombines TRBV20-1 with TRBJ2-5, with 7 bases lining up with TRBD2. CDR3 length: 11 amino acids. Germline V gives CDR1 DFQATT, CDR2 SNEGSKA (reference sequence). Trimming cost V 5 bases and J 5 bases; bases outside gene matches: 2. CDR3 protein: CSAGSGETQYF. Here the CDR3 DNA reads TGCAGTGCTGGTAGCGGGGAGACCCAGTACTTC.